This TCR beta chain was captured by sequencing in a study of graft-versus-host responses after intestinal transplantation. Germline CDR1 MGHRA, CDR2 YSYEKL. V shed 3 bases and J shed 2 bases, with 11 bases lying between them. The CDR3 sequence is 14 residues long. Clones were read by immunoSEQ multiplex PCR, and TCRdb kept only the in-frame ones, dropping some. This table holds some 110,000 clones, just under 95% found once. Note on this clone: Its antigen is undetermined.

The receptor was derived from a human donor who was the organ donor for an intestinal transplant. The material sequenced was unstimulated CD8+ T cells sorted from spleen or lymph node cells, taken before transplant. J is TRBJ2-7 and V is TRBV4-1; D is undetermined. The CDR3 reads CASSHSYRAYEQYF. CDR3 DNA sequence: TGCGCCAGCAGCCATAGTTACAGAGCCTACGAGCAGTACTTC.